The present T cell receptor beta chain was sequenced within a study of vaccination effects on CD4 cells after COVID-19. Study-wide results and caveats: Whether induced by infection or by vaccine, clones showed marked clonal contraction late after vaccination. The study had few convalescent patients and no early post-infection timepoints.

The V end was cut by 5 bases, the J end by 0 bases, with 14 bases between. CDR3 length: 15 residues. Germline V gene sequence: CDR1 SEHNR, CDR2 FQNEAQ (reference sequence). Clones were sequenced by immunoSEQ multiplex PCR, and TCRdb holds only the in-frame ones, with some missing. The sample shows about 21,000 clones, 65% to 85% of them seen only once. ViraFEST assay sequencing came after antigen-specific CD4+ T cells were expanded with viral peptide pools. CD4+ T cells were isolated after roughly nine days of culture. Recipients of the vaccine had no prior SARS-CoV-2 infection and negative nucleocapsid antibodies. Of note for this clone: Its antigen remains unknown.

The starting material was CD4+ T cells from PBMCs cultured with HCoV-NL63 spike peptides, obtained before COVID-19 vaccination. This clonotype was obtained from a human donor who received a COVID-19 vaccine. The chain employs TRBV7-9 and TRBJ2-7; the D gene is possibly TRBD2 (7 bases). CDR3 in amino acids: CASSPRGGISYEQYF. Written as DNA, the CDR3 is TGTGCCAGCAGCCCGAGGGGGGGAATCTCCTACGAGCAGTACTTC.